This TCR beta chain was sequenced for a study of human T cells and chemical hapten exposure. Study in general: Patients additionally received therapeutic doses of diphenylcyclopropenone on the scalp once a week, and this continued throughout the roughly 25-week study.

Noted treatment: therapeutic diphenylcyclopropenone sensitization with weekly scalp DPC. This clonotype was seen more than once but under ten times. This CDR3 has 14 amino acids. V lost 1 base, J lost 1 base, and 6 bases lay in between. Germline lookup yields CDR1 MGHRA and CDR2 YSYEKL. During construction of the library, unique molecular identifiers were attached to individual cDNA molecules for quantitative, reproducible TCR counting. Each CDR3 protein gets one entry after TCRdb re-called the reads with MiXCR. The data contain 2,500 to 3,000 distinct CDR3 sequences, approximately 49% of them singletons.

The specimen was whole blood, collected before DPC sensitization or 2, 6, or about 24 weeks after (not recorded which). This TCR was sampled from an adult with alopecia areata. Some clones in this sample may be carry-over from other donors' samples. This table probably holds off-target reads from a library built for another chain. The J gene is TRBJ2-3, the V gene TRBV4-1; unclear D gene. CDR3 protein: CASSQGMGTDTQYF. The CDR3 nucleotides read TGCGCCAGCAGCCAAGGTATGGGCACAGATACGCAGTATTTT.